These 28 T cell receptor beta chains share one sample of origin, sequenced in a study of blood T cell repertoires in COVID-19. Sequencing was performed with immunoSEQ multiplex PCR; in TCRdb, only in-frame clones are kept and a portion is missing. The data hold 200,000 to 250,000 clones, with 82% observed a single time. Sequenced sample: PBMCs or T cells enriched from blood (not recorded which). The receptors here all came from an older woman who had recovered from COVID-19.

The chain recombines TRBV6-5 with TRBJ1-5; D remains ambiguous. Germline CDR1 reads MNHEY; CDR2 reads SVGAGI. CDR3 length: 15 residues. With 0 bases removed from V and 4 bases from J, the gap between germline ends came to 10 bases. CDR3 DNA: TGTGCCAGCAGTTACTCGGGCGCGACAAATCAGCCCCAGCATTTT. Its translation: CASSYSGATNQPQHF.

V and J are TRBV27 and TRBJ2-2; TRBD1 matches 10 bases. CDR3 length: 15 residues. The V gene end was trimmed by 5 bases and the J gene end by 7 bases; junction bases not matched to a gene: 7. Germline lookup yields CDR1 MNHEY and CDR2 SMNVEV (reference sequence). The CDR3 loop reads CASSDPGQGIGELFF. In DNA, the CDR3 is TGTGCCAGCAGTGACCCGGGACAGGGGATCGGGGAGCTGTTTTTT.

This chain connects TRBV21-1 to TRBJ1-1; the DNA was not compared with TRBD1, the D call given in the table. TRBV21-1 is a pseudogene segment. The CDR3 extends over 19 amino acids. CDR3 protein: CASSKKLVGQGKRGTEAFF. Written as DNA, the CDR3 is TGTGCCAGCAGCAAAAAACTTGTCGGACAGGGGAAGAGGGGCACTGAAGCTTTCTTT.

The V gene is TRBV30, the J gene TRBJ2-2, with 7 bases aligning to TRBD1. The J segment lost 0 bases and the V segment lost 2 bases, leaving 3 bases of the junction unmatched. The CDR3 covers 15 residues. Germline V gene sequence: CDR1 GTSNPN, CDR2 SVGIG (reference sequence). The CDR3 sequence is CAWSSGGTNTGELFF. In DNA, the CDR3 is TGTGCCTGGAGTTCAGGGGGAACGAACACCGGGGAGCTGTTTTTT. Full variable domain (remainder filled in from reference TRBV30 and TRBJ2-2): SQTIHQWPATLVQPVGSPLSLECTVEGTSNPNLYWYRQAAGRGLQLLFYSVGIGQISSEVPQNLSASRPQDRQFILSSKKLLLSDSGFYLCAWSSGGTNTGELFFGEGSRLTVL.

The chain is built from TRBV18 and TRBJ2-1, with TRBD2 identical over 11 bases. From germline, CDR1 is KGHSH and CDR2 LQKENI. V was pared by 4 bases and J by 5 bases, with 4 bases of the junction left unmatched. The CDR3 contains 15 residues. CDR3 sequence (DNA): TGTGCCAGCTCACAGGGACTAGCGGAGAACAATGAGCAGTTCTTC. Its protein product is CASSQGLAENNEQFF.

The chain joins TRBV3-1 (or the pseudogene TRBV3-2) to TRBJ2-3; the match to TRBD2 covers 11 bases. The CDR3 loop spans 17 amino acids. Germline CDR1 reads LGHDT; CDR2 reads YNNKEL (reference sequence). The trim removed 1 base at V and 2 bases at J, leaving 5 bases unmatched. The CDR3 DNA is TGTGCCAGCAGCCAAGCCAGACTAGCGGGAATCACAGATACGCAGTATTTT. It translates to CASSQARLAGITDTQYF.

The J gene is TRBJ2-1, the V gene TRBV5-1, with D possibly being TRBD2 (6 bases). Trimming pared 1 base from V and 7 bases from J, leaving 12 bases between. Germline CDR1 and CDR2: SGHRS and YFSETQ. This CDR3 is built from 14 residues. CDR3 coding DNA: TGCGCCAGCAGCTTGACGGGGGTGGGGAATGAGCAGTTCTTC. As protein: CASSLTGVGNEQFF.

The chain couples TRBV7-8 to TRBJ1-1; D is unclear. CDR3 length equals 13 residues. Germline CDR1 reads SGHVS; CDR2 reads FQNEAQ. Trimming pared 4 bases from V and 6 bases from J, leaving 12 bases between. The CDR3 loop reads CASSSRSGAEAFF. The CDR3 DNA sequence: TGTGCCAGCAGCTCTCGGTCCGGGGCTGAAGCTTTCTTT.

This clone was observed once. This sequence joins TRBV19 and TRBJ1-2; perhaps TRBD1 as D (5 bases). The CDR3 sequence is 16 residues long. With 2 bases removed from V and 3 bases from J, the gap between germline ends came to 16 bases. CDR1 is LNHDA, CDR2 SQIVND, per germline (reference sequence). The CDR3 spells CASSIPIDRGYYGYTF. DNA for the CDR3: TGTGCCAGTAGTATACCTATCGACAGAGGCTACTATGGCTACACCTTC.

The gene calls are TRBV5-1 and TRBJ2-7; D perhaps matches TRBD1 (6 bases). This CDR3 has 14 amino acids. Trimming left V 4 bases short and J 0 bases short, with 11 bases between. Germline V gene data show CDR1 as SGHRS and CDR2 as YFSETQ. CDR3: CASSRRTASYEQYF. Written as DNA, the CDR3 is TGCGCCAGCAGCCGAAGGACAGCCTCCTACGAGCAGTACTTC.

The chain has TRBV25-1 and TRBJ1-2; perhaps TRBD1 as D (6 bases). V lost 9 bases to trimming and J lost 1 base, with 12 bases between them. In germline, CDR1 is MGHDK, CDR2 SYGVNS. The CDR3 totals 13 residues. This CDR3 reads CASHHRDNYGYTF. The DNA for the CDR3 is TGTGCCAGTCATCACAGGGATAACTATGGCTACACCTTC.

The J gene is TRBJ1-2, the V gene TRBV11-2, with D possibly matching TRBD1 (5 bases). The V end was cut by 2 bases, the J end by 4 bases, with 20 bases between. CDR1 is SGHAT, CDR2 FQNNGV, per germline. CDR3 size: 17 residues. The CDR3 protein is CASSLLARGESPYGYTF. Here the CDR3 DNA reads TGTGCCAGCAGCTTATTGGCTCGGGGGGAGTCACCCTATGGCTACACCTTC.

The genes are TRBV6-2 or TRBV6-3 and TRBJ2-7; D is perhaps TRBD2 (5 bases). The CDR3 spans 13 residues. Per germline, CDR1 MNHEY and CDR2 SVGEGT. The germline V and J ends were trimmed by 5 bases and 0 bases, with 8 bases remaining between them. The CDR3 loop is CASSAGFSYEQYF. CDR3 nucleotide sequence: TGTGCCAGCAGTGCGGGTTTCTCCTACGAGCAGTACTTC.

The rearrangement joins TRBV2 to TRBJ2-3; 9 bases agree with TRBD2. With 10 bases clipped from V and 1 base from J, the junction kept 6 bases outside the gene matches. Germline V gene sequence: CDR1 SNHLY, CDR2 FYNNEI. This CDR3 has 14 amino acids. The CDR3 bases are TGTGCCAACGCGCGGGAGGGCGGCACAGATACGCAGTATTTT. This translates into CANAREGGTDTQYF. Full variable domain (missing parts from reference TRBV2 and TRBJ2-3): EPEVTQTPSHQVTQMGQEVILRCVPISNHLYFYWYRQILGQKVEFLVSFYNNEISEKSEIFDDQFSVERPDGSNFTLKIRSTKLEDSAMYFCANAREGGTDTQYFGPGTRLTVL.

This chain joins TRBV18 and TRBJ1-1; 7 nucleotides line up with TRBD1. This CDR3 spans 16 amino acids. CDR1 is KGHSH, CDR2 LQKENI, per germline. With 2 bases clipped from V and 1 base from J, the junction kept 7 bases outside the gene matches. In DNA form, the CDR3 reads TGTGCCAGCTCACCAAGGGACAGTCAAGGGAACACTGAAGCTTTCTTT. Residues: CASSPRDSQGNTEAFF.

The chain is built from TRBV5-1 and TRBJ1-2; D unresolved. This CDR3 has 12 residues. V lost 3 bases and J lost 4, with 7 bases in between. Germline CDR1 and CDR2: SGHRS and YFSETQ. In DNA form, the CDR3 reads TGCGCCAGCAGCTCGACTTCCTATGGCTACACCTTC. This encodes CASSSTSYGYTF.

This chain connects TRBV11-1 to TRBJ1-1; D gene unclear. The CDR3 extends over 14 amino acids. Deletions cut 3 bases from V and 1 base from J, with 9 bases between. Germline V gene sequence: CDR1 SGHAT, CDR2 FQDESV (reference sequence). The CDR3 protein is CASSFTQKNTEAFF. CDR3 sequence (DNA): TGTGCCAGCAGCTTTACACAAAAGAACACTGAAGCTTTCTTT.

The chain recombines TRBV3-1 (or the pseudogene TRBV3-2) with TRBJ2-7; 7 nucleotides match TRBD2. The CDR3 is 15 residues long. Germline V gives CDR1 LGHDT, CDR2 YNNKEL (reference sequence). The J segment lost 2 bases and the V segment lost 2 bases, leaving 6 bases of the junction unmatched. The CDR3 bases are TGTGCCAGCAGCCAATATGGCGGGGGAGCCTACGAGCAGTACTTC. Its protein product is CASSQYGGGAYEQYF.

The chain carries TRBV12-3 or TRBV12-4 and TRBJ1-2; D unresolved. The ends were cut back, 6 bases at V and 3 bases at J, with 8 bases in the middle. The CDR3 has 12 residues. This chain's CDR3 is CASRPDYYGYTF. The CDR3 DNA reads as TGTGCCAGCAGGCCCGACTACTATGGCTACACCTTC.

V and J are TRBV4-1 and TRBJ1-2; D gene unclear. Looked up from germline, CDR1 is MGHRA and CDR2 is YSYEKL. The CDR3 totals 14 residues. V lost 0 bases to trimming and J lost 4 bases, with 9 bases between them. DNA of the CDR3: TGCGCCAGCAGCCAAGAGGAGGGCCCCTATGGCTACACCTTC. This encodes CASSQEEGPYGYTF.

The chain has TRBV2 and TRBJ1-5; TRBD1 matches 10 bases. Germline CDR1 reads SNHLY; CDR2 reads FYNNEI. The junction had 8 bases not matched to a gene; V was cut back by 4 bases and J by 2 bases. This CDR3 region has 17 residues. This CDR3 reads CASSGGQGSLGNQPQHF. The CDR3 DNA sequence: TGTGCCAGCAGTGGGGGACAGGGGTCTCTTGGCAATCAGCCCCAGCATTTT.

This clone appeared a single time. The gene calls are TRBV7-6 and TRBJ1-1; 7 bases match TRBD1. V lost 1 base to trimming and J lost 1 base; unmatched junction nucleotides: 6. The CDR3 runs 16 residues. The V gene's germline CDR1 is SGHVS and CDR2 FNYEAQ. The CDR3 DNA reads TGTGCCAGCAGCTTAGTACCCCACAGGGGGAACACTGAAGCTTTCTTT. Amino acids: CASSLVPHRGNTEAFF.

This rearrangement joins TRBV18 to TRBJ2-1, with TRBD1 identical over 9 bases. V dropped 4 bases and J dropped 6; count of bases not matched to a gene: 7. CDR3 size: 15 residues. Germline CDR1 reads KGHSH; CDR2 reads LQKENI. In DNA form, the CDR3 reads TGTGCCAGCTCACTCGGACAGGGGAAGGTCAATGAGCAGTTCTTC. Encoded protein: CASSLGQGKVNEQFF. Using reference TRBV18 and TRBJ2-1 for the parts outside the CDR3, the full variable domain is NAGVMQNPRHLVRRRGQEARLRCSPMKGHSHVYWYRQLPEEGLKFMVYLQKENIIDESGMPKERFSAEFPKEGPSILRIQQVVRGDSAAYFCASSLGQGKVNEQFFGPGTRLTVL.

The chain links TRBV29-1 to TRBJ2-3; tentatively, D is TRBD2 (5 bases). The CDR3 extends over 14 amino acids. The V gene's germline CDR1 is SQVTM and CDR2 ANQGSEA. Trimming shortened V by 2 bases and J by 0 bases, and 9 bases separated the two germline ends. The CDR3, as DNA: TGCAGCGTTGAACCCAGCGGAAGCACAGATACGCAGTATTTT. It yields the protein CSVEPSGSTDTQYF.

The genes are TRBV4-2 and TRBJ2-2, with D perhaps TRBD2 (6 bases). This CDR3 region has 18 residues. Germline V gene sequence: CDR1 LGHNA, CDR2 YNFKEQ. With 3 bases removed from V and 0 bases from J, the gap between germline ends came to 17 bases. The DNA for the CDR3 is TGTGCCAGCAGCCATCGCGGGGCCCTCGTCTCGAACACCGGGGAGCTGTTTTTT. Its protein is CASSHRGALVSNTGELFF.

The chain uses TRBV6-5 and TRBJ2-7; TRBD2 agrees at 11 bases. CDR3 length: 13 amino acids. The J segment lost 4 bases and the V segment lost 7 bases, leaving 3 bases of the junction unmatched. Germline CDR1 reads MNHEY; CDR2 reads SVGAGI. The CDR3 reads CASKLAGDYEQYF. CDR3 in DNA: TGTGCCAGCAAACTAGCGGGAGATTACGAGCAGTACTTC.

The V gene is TRBV4-2, the J gene TRBJ1-1; unclear D gene. V lost 6 bases and J lost 6, with 14 bases in between. Germline V gene data show CDR1 as LGHNA and CDR2 as YNFKEQ. There are 13 residues in the CDR3. CDR3 loop: CASSSTGTAEAFF. The CDR3 bases are TGTGCCAGCAGTTCGACGGGAACGGCTGAAGCTTTCTTT.

The chain links TRBV18 to TRBJ2-7; D is undetermined. The CDR3 is 14 amino acids. V lost 2 bases, J lost 2 bases, and 10 bases lay in between. The germline V gene encodes CDR1 KGHSH and CDR2 LQKENI. This chain's CDR3 is CASSPAQATYEQYF. The DNA of the CDR3 is TGTGCCAGCTCACCAGCGCAGGCTACCTACGAGCAGTACTTC.